This TCR beta chain came from a study of T cell responses to AZD1222 COVID-19 vaccine. Produced via immunoSEQ multiplex PCR; TCRdb's table is partial and in-frame only. The sample records roughly 120,000 clones, around 84% being singletons. The length of the CDR3 is 15 residues. Unmatched junction bases numbered 4, after V lost 4 bases and J lost 7 bases. The germline V gene encodes CDR1 MDHEN and CDR2 SYDVKM. About this clone itself: Its antigen remains unidentified.

Study-wide results and limits: Seropositive AZD1222 recipients at baseline numbered only five or six. Repertoire collection took place solely once the T cell response had peaked.

The V gene is TRBV28, the J gene TRBJ2-5, with TRBD2 identical over 15 bases. The sequence came from an adult in good health. The input for sequencing was peripheral blood, taken on day 0 of AZD1222 vaccination. CDR3 DNA: TGTGCCAGCAGTTATCCGGGACTAGCGGGGGGGACCCAGTACTTC. Its translation is CASSYPGLAGGTQYF.